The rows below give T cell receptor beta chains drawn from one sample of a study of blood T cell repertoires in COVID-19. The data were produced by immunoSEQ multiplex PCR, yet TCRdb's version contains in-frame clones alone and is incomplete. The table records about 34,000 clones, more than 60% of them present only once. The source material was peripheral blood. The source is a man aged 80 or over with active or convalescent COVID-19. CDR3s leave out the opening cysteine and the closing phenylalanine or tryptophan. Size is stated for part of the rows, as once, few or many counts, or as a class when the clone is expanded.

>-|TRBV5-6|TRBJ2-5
ASSFTWDRAQETQY
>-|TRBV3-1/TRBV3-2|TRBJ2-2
ASSLEWPQPARDGELF
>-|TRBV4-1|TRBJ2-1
ASSPGSGYNEQF
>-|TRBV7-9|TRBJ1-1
ASSPRAQGYTEAF
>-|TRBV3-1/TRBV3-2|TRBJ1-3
ASSHGGQVAGNTIY
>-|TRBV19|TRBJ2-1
ASSGQGALSYNEQF
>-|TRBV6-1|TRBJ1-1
ASSERLRGQLNTEAF
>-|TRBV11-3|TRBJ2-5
ASRKGGAGETQY
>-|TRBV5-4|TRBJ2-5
ASSLWVLAGGKETQY
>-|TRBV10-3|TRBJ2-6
AITPGTGGPGANVLT
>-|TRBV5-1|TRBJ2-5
ASSSGNSGSSETQY
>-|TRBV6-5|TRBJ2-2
ASTGGVGELF
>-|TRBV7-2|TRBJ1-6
ASSQQSSYNSPLH
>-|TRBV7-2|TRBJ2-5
ASSQYITFDFPETQY
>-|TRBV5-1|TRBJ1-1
ASSLPGKMNTEAF
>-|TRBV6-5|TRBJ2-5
ASSPGDQETQY
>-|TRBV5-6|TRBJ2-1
ASSLLSSYNEQF
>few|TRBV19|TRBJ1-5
ASRLGGGSNQPQH
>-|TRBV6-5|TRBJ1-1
ASRPGQQNTEAF
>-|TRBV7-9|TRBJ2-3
ASSLGQGGLRDTQY
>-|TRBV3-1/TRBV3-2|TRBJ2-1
ASSQDLLDATSGYNEQF
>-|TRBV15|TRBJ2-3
ATSLRHPKLADTQY
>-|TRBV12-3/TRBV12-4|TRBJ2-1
ASTTWGSGSSF
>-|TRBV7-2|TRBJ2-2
ASSLEYVAKNGGELF
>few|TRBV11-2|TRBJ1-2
ASSLGRDGYT
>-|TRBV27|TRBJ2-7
ASSLVPPDRGREQY
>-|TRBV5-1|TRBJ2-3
ASSTRNADTQY
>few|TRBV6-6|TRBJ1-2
ASEAGRVYGYT
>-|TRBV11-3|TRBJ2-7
ASSPDRNSYEQY
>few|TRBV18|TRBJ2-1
ASSPNPRAEGF
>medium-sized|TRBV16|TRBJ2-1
ASSRRGLAGGSEQF
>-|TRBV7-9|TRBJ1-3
ASSLPTGVGNTIY
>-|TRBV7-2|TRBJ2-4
ASSLGTGRNIQY
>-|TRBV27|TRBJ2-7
ASSFWDRPYEQY
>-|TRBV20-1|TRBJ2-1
SASPAGYNEQF
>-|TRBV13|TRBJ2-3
ASTPPSSTDTQY
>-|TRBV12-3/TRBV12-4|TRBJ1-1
ASSTEGQGEAF
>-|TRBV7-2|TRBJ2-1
ASSFPGTTSFNEQF
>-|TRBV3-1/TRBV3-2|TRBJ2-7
ASSFLQGASYEQY
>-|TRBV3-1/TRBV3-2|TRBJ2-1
ASSQDLAGGYNEQF
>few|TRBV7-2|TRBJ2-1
ASSDLNEQF
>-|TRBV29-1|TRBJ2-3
SVDGLAEDTQY
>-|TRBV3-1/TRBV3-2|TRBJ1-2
ASSQDYQGGIEGGYT
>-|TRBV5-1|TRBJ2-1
ASSERTGGLNEQF
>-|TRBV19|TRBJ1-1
ASREDRGWTEAF
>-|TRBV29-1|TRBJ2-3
SVEAAGAADTQY
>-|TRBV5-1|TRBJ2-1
ASSFRALSSGPYNEQF
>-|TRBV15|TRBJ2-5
ATSRSGTGLNLWTQY
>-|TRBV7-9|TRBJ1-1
ASSLGSEAF
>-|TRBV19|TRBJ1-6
ASRQTGYNSPLH
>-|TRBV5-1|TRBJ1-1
ASSIQGQMNTEAF
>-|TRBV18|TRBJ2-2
ASSPQGKNTGELF
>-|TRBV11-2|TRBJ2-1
ASSEDRGDEQF
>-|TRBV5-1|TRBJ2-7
ASRGGQGDYEQY
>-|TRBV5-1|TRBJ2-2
ASSPQGAVSGELF
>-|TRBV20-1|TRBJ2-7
SASRVGEGEQY
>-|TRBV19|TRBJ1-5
ASSIGVAISNQPQH
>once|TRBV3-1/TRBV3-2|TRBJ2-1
ASSQVAGGPGEQF